This TCR beta chain was retrieved from a study of blood T cells in healthy people across ages. Germline V gene data show CDR1 as SGHVS and CDR2 as FNYEAQ. Trimming left V 5 bases short and J 7 bases short, with 12 bases between. The CDR3 is 12 residues long. Next came a second PCR, run for roughly 6 to 11 cycles, which used a sample-barcoded 5' primer along with a J-beta primer mix. TCRdb reprocessed the 5' RACE reads via MiXCR and lists one record per CDR3 protein. The data contain about 540,000 distinct CDR3 sequences, about 25% of them seen just once; the ten biggest clones take up less than 9%. This clonotype was seen many times. The data also belong to a second study, concerning T cells of mothers and their children.

This chain uses TRBV7-6 with TRBJ2-7, with no clear D. The origin of this receptor is a boy younger than 18 in good health. Sequencing was done on a sample of blood. DNA for the CDR3: TGTGCCAGCAGCACCCACTCCCTGGAGCAGTACTTC. This translates into CASSTHSLEQYF. Combining the CDR3 with reference TRBV7-6 and TRBJ2-7 gives the whole variable domain GAGVSQSPRYKVTKRGQDVALRCDPISGHVSLYWYRQALGQGPEFLTYFNYEAQQDKSGLPNDRFSAERPEGSISTLTIQRTEQRDSAMYRCASSTHSLEQYFGPGTRLTVT.